The 27 T cell receptor beta chains in this list originate from one sample, sequenced in a study of T cells in Graves' hyperthyroidism and ophthalmopathy. Regions amplified from RNA transcripts were the TCR beta CDR3 regions. TCR CDR3 underwent first-round RT-PCR with the HTBI primer set. TCRdb called the multiplex PCR reads again in MiXCR, with one record for every CDR3 protein. The sample holds around 610,000 distinct CDR3 sequences, about 15% seen once. The sample comprised blood. The receptors derive from a woman in her thirties or forties with Graves' ophthalmopathy.

This clonotype was picked up many times. V and J are TRBV12-3 or TRBV12-4 and TRBJ2-3; no clear D. The CDR3 runs to 14 residues. The V gene lost 3 bases and the J gene lost 1 base, with 8 bases spanning the gap. CDR3 residues: CASSFREGTDTQYF. DNA of the CDR3: TGTGCCAGCAGTTTTAGGGAAGGCACAGATACGCAGTATTTT.

This clonotype showed up many times. The chain couples TRBV29-1 to TRBJ2-7; TRBD2 agrees at 8 bases. V lost 4 bases to trimming and J lost 1 base; unmatched junction nucleotides: 3. The CDR3 consists of 13 residues. Germline values: CDR1 SQVTM, CDR2 ANQGSEA. The CDR3 loop is CSVVAGGSYEQYF. The CDR3 DNA reads TGCAGCGTTGTTGCGGGAGGTTCCTACGAGCAGTACTTC.

This clonotype was seen at least ten times. The gene calls are TRBV2 and TRBJ2-2, with 10 positions matching TRBD2. V trimming: 9 bases; J trimming: 5 bases; junction bases outside the gene matches: 15. This CDR3 region has 17 residues. The germline gives CDR1 SNHLY, CDR2 FYNNEI. CDR3 loop: CARKRGLAGVRTGELFF. DNA for the CDR3: TGTGCCAGAAAAAGGGGGCTAGCGGGAGTGCGTACCGGGGAGCTGTTTTTT. Filled out from reference TRBV2 and TRBJ2-2, the complete variable domain reads EPEVTQTPSHQVTQMGQEVILRCVPISNHLYFYWYRQILGQKVEFLVSFYNNEISEKSEIFDDQFSVERPDGSNFTLKIRSTKLEDSAMYFCARKRGLAGVRTGELFFGEGSRLTVL.

The chain carries TRBV2 and TRBJ2-3; the match to TRBD2 covers 10 bases. The CDR3 is 15 amino acids. Germline CDR1 reads SNHLY; CDR2 reads FYNNEI. Losses at the gene ends were 6 bases for V and 2 bases for J; bases not matched to a gene: 5. CDR3: CASRITSGTTDTQYF. CDR3 DNA sequence: TGTGCCAGCAGGATAACTAGCGGGACCACAGATACGCAGTATTTT.

This clonotype was detected ten times or more. DNA for the CDR3: TGTGCCAGCGGGACTCCCGCACACGAGCAGTACTTC. This sequence encodes CASGTPAHEQYF. The chain couples TRBV28 to TRBJ2-7; possibly TRBD2 for D (6 bases). The CDR3 has 12 residues. V lost 8 bases, J lost 5 bases, and 13 bases lay in between. The germline gives CDR1 MDHEN, CDR2 SYDVKM. The full variable domain, with the rest looked up from reference TRBV28 and TRBJ2-7, is DVKVTQSSRYLVKRTGEKVFLECVQDMDHENMFWYRQDPGLGLRLIYFSYDVKMKEKGDIPEGYSVSREKKERFSLILESASTNQTSMYLCASGTPAHEQYFGPGTRLTVT.

This clonotype was detected many times. This chain connects TRBV27 to TRBJ1-1; the match to TRBD1 covers 9 bases. Germline V gene lookup returns CDR1 MNHEY and CDR2 SMNVEV (reference sequence). The CDR3 is made up of 15 amino acids. V gave up 3 bases and J gave up 5 bases; unmatched junction bases: 7. The CDR3 DNA sequence: TGTGCCAGCAGTTTTTCGGGACAGGGTGGGACTGAAGCTTTCTTT. Residues: CASSFSGQGGTEAFF.

This clonotype was recorded a few times. The rearrangement joins TRBV7-6 to TRBJ2-2; 8 bases fit TRBD1. Germline CDR1 reads SGHVS; CDR2 reads FNYEAQ. This CDR3 has 17 residues. V was clipped by 6 bases and J by 3 bases; unmatched bases: 12. The CDR3 sequence: CASSREKDRADTGELFF. The DNA of the CDR3 is TGTGCCAGCAGTAGGGAAAAGGACAGGGCCGACACCGGGGAGCTGTTTTTT.

In nucleotides, the CDR3 is TGTGCCAGCACAAGGACCACCTACGAGCAGTACTTC. Its translation is CASTRTTYEQYF. The rearrangement joins TRBV6-1 to TRBJ2-7; D uncertain. CDR3 length equals 12 residues. V lost 7 bases and J lost 2, with 9 bases in between. Germline V CDR1 and CDR2: MNHNS, SASEGT.

This clonotype appeared once. The chain links TRBV5-1 to TRBJ1-1, with TRBD1 matching over 7 bases. The CDR3 is made up of 13 amino acids. The germline CDR1 and CDR2 sequences are SGHRS and YFSETQ. The V gene end was trimmed by 3 bases and the J gene end by 5 bases; junction bases not matched to a gene: 4. The CDR3 nucleotides are TGCGCCAGCAGCTGGGACAGCAGGACTGAAGCTTTCTTT. It specifies CASSWDSRTEAFF.

This clonotype was observed at least ten times. The J gene is TRBJ1-5, the V gene TRBV15, with D unclear. The V gene's germline CDR1 is LNHNV and CDR2 YYDKDF (reference sequence). The CDR3 is 15 amino acids. Trimming removed 1 base at V and 0 bases at J, with 7 bases between. CDR3 DNA sequence: TGTGCCACCAGCAGAGCCGTCTATAGCAATCAGCCCCAGCATTTT. It encodes CATSRAVYSNQPQHF.

This clonotype has a count of ten or more. The V gene is TRBV30, the J gene TRBJ2-5, with a tentative D call TRBD2 (6 bases). CDR1 is GTSNPN and CDR2 is SVGIG in the germline V gene (reference sequence). Trimming removed 4 bases at V and 7 bases at J, with 19 bases between. The CDR3 length is 14 residues. The CDR3 spells CAWTLGGSGGTQYF. The CDR3 DNA is TGTGCCTGGACCCTGGGGGGTTCCGGGGGGACCCAGTACTTC.

This clonotype occurred many times. The gene calls are TRBV28 and TRBJ2-5; 13 bases map to TRBD2. The germline V gene has CDR1 MDHEN and CDR2 SYDVKM. Germline trimming cut 6 bases from V and 13 bases from J; bases unmatched to any gene: 8. CDR3 length equals 13 residues. CDR3 loop: CASSHGLAGATYF. CDR3 nucleotide sequence: TGTGCCAGCAGCCACGGACTAGCGGGAGCCACGTACTTC.

The chain couples TRBV12-3 or TRBV12-4 to TRBJ1-5; 12 bases are shared with TRBD1. J gave up 7 bases and V 5 bases, and 6 bases lay outside the gene matches. The CDR3 extends over 15 amino acids. The CDR3, as DNA: TGTGCCAGCAGTAGTACCGGGACAGGGGGCCAGCCCCAGCATTTT. Encoded protein: CASSSTGTGGQPQHF.

This clonotype was counted between two and nine times. The chain couples TRBV15 to TRBJ1-2, with D hard to call. Germline CDR1 and CDR2: LNHNV and YYDKDF (reference sequence). This CDR3 has 14 residues. The V and J ends lost 0 bases and 3 bases respectively, with 8 bases between them. The chain's CDR3 is CATSRDRQDYGYTF. The CDR3 DNA reads as TGTGCCACCAGCAGAGATCGGCAGGACTATGGCTACACCTTC.

This clonotype was seen at least ten times. The chain has TRBV11-2 and TRBJ2-7, with 10 bases matching TRBD2. The length of the CDR3 is 14 residues. Per the germline V gene, CDR1 is SGHAT and CDR2 is FQNNGV. J gave up 4 bases and V 7 bases, and 7 bases lay outside the gene matches. Here the CDR3 reads CASKLRTSGYEQYF. The DNA of the CDR3 is TGTGCCAGCAAACTGAGGACTAGCGGATACGAGCAGTACTTC. Combining the CDR3 with reference TRBV11-2 and TRBJ2-7 gives the whole variable domain EAGVAQSPRYKIIEKRQSVAFWCNPISGHATLYWYQQILGQGPKLLIQFQNNGVVDDSQLPKDRFSAERLKGVDSTLKIQPAKLEDSAVYLCASKLRTSGYEQYFGPGTRLTVT.

At least ten counts were recorded for this clonotype. The chain joins TRBV6-1 to TRBJ2-7; 10 nucleotides agree with TRBD2. The CDR3 spans 15 residues. CDR1 is MNHNS and CDR2 is SASEGT in the germline V gene. The J segment lost 3 bases and the V segment lost 9 bases, leaving 11 bases of the junction unmatched. The CDR3 spells CASELLAGVLYEQYF. CDR3 nucleotides: TGTGCCAGTGAGCTCCTAGCGGGAGTACTCTACGAGCAGTACTTC.

The CDR3, as DNA: TGTGCCAGCAGCCCAATGACAGGGCACGATCAGCCCCAGCATTTT. This translates into CASSPMTGHDQPQHF. The chain joins TRBV6-2 or TRBV6-3 to TRBJ1-5; 7 bases map to TRBD1. Germline-derived CDR1 and CDR2 are MNHEY and SVGEGT. This CDR3 is built from 15 residues. The V segment lost 6 bases and the J segment 5 bases; nucleotides outside the gene matches: 10.

The CDR3 coding sequence is TGTGCCAGCAGTTTAGGGACCCGAGGGATTGGGACCCAGTACTTC. This translates into CASSLGTRGIGTQYF. The rearrangement uses TRBV27 and TRBJ2-5; D possibly matches TRBD1 or TRBD2 (5 bases each). There are 15 residues in the CDR3. Trimming cost V 2 bases and J 7 bases, with 17 bases left between them. Germline-derived CDR1 and CDR2 are MNHEY and SMNVEV (reference sequence).

This clonotype was detected many times. The chain couples TRBV27 to TRBJ2-2; 13 positions match TRBD2. Germline CDR1 reads MNHEY; CDR2 reads SMNVEV (reference sequence). This CDR3 is built from 15 residues. The V and J ends lost 5 bases and 7 bases, in that order; junction bases with no gene match: 4. CDR3: CASSHGLAGVGELFF. Here the CDR3 DNA reads TGTGCCAGCAGTCACGGACTAGCGGGAGTCGGGGAGCTGTTTTTT.

The chain couples TRBV27 to TRBJ2-2; TRBD1 matches at 11 bases. CDR3 size: 17 residues. V gave up 5 bases and J gave up 5 bases; unmatched junction bases: 10. The germline gives CDR1 MNHEY, CDR2 SMNVEV (reference sequence). CDR3 bases: TGTGCCAGCAGTCCCTCCCGGGGACAGGGGGGAACCGGGGAGCTGTTTTTT. Protein product: CASSPSRGQGGTGELFF.

J is TRBJ1-2 and V is TRBV7-2; D is ambiguous. The ends were cut back, 2 bases at V and 6 bases at J, with 13 bases in the middle. This CDR3 region has 14 residues. Germline CDR1 is SGHTA and CDR2 is FQGNSA. The DNA of the CDR3 is TGTGCCAGCAGCTTACAAAGCGGGTATCATGGCTACACCTTC. Translating gives CASSLQSGYHGYTF.

This clonotype was observed at least ten times. The V gene is TRBV6-5, the J gene TRBJ2-4, with a tentative D call TRBD1 (7 bases). Deletions cut 4 bases from V and 0 bases from J, with 16 bases between. Per germline, CDR1 MNHEY and CDR2 SVGAGI. The CDR3 has 17 residues. The CDR3 DNA follows: TGTGCCAGCAGTTCTTTTGCAGGGGGACTAGCCAAAAACATTCAGTACTTC. Translated, it gives CASSSFAGGLAKNIQYF.

The CDR3 is CASSLGQQAYEQYF. In DNA form, the CDR3 reads TGTGCCAGCAGTTTAGGGCAGCAAGCCTACGAGCAGTACTTC. The genes are TRBV27 and TRBJ2-7; D gene uncertain. The CDR3 has 14 amino acids. V lost 2 bases, J lost 2 bases, and 10 bases lay in between. CDR1 and CDR2 from the germline V gene are MNHEY and SMNVEV (reference sequence).

The rearrangement uses TRBV10-3 and TRBJ2-7; D may match TRBD1 or TRBD2 (5 bases each). Germline V CDR1 and CDR2: ENHRY, SYGVKD. This CDR3 spans 14 amino acids. V lost 6 bases and J lost 2, with 14 bases in between. CDR3 sequence: CAISHGTDTYEQYF. As DNA, the CDR3 is TGTGCCATCAGCCACGGGACGGATACCTACGAGCAGTACTTC.

V gene TRBV3-1 combines with J gene TRBJ1-5; weak D call: TRBD1 (6 bases). Germline CDR1 reads LGHDT; CDR2 reads YNNKEL (reference sequence). Trimming shortened V by 0 bases and J by 6 bases, and 12 bases separated the two germline ends. This CDR3 has 15 residues. CDR3 loop: CASSQDSTGSQPQHF. For the CDR3, the DNA is TGTGCCAGCAGCCAAGATTCCACAGGGAGTCAGCCCCAGCATTTT.

This chain joins TRBV30 and TRBJ1-2; unclear D gene. The CDR3 contains 13 residues. Trimming left V 2 bases short and J 4 bases short, with 11 bases between. The germline CDR1 and CDR2 sequences are GTSNPN and SVGIG (reference sequence). In DNA, the CDR3 is TGTGCCTGGAGTCTGGGCCCGCCCTATGGCTACACCTTC. It specifies CAWSLGPPYGYTF. The variable domain in full, completed from reference TRBV30 and TRBJ1-2, reads SQTIHQWPATLVQPVGSPLSLECTVEGTSNPNLYWYRQAAGRGLQLLFYSVGIGQISSEVPQNLSASRPQDRQFILSSKKLLLSDSGFYLCAWSLGPPYGYTFGSGTRLTVV.

This clonotype was picked up many times. This chain joins TRBV12-3 or TRBV12-4 and TRBJ2-5; 10 nucleotides agree with TRBD2. The trim removed 5 bases at V and 5 bases at J, leaving 5 bases unmatched. This CDR3 is built from 14 residues. CDR3 amino acids: CASSMGLASETQYF. CDR3 DNA sequence: TGTGCCAGCAGTATGGGACTAGCGAGTGAGACCCAGTACTTC.